These 30 T cell receptor beta chains were all obtained from the same sample, sequenced in a study of T cells after yellow fever vaccination. TCRdb passed the 5' RACE reads through MiXCR, listing each CDR3 protein once. This sample has 300,000 or so distinct CDR3 sequences; 7% to 9% occur once, and the top ten carry under 20%. Source: PBMCs, taken approximately 40 days after the first yellow fever vaccination. The receptors originated from a man aged 18 to 35 who received the YFV17D yellow fever vaccine.

This clonotype was detected a few times. This chain joins TRBV27 and TRBJ2-1; 8 bases align to TRBD1. Germline V gene data show CDR1 as MNHEY and CDR2 as SMNVEV (reference sequence). V was pared by 7 bases and J by 4 bases, with 6 bases of the junction left unmatched. The CDR3 extends over 14 amino acids. The CDR3 spells CASTTDREYNEQFF. DNA of the CDR3: TGTGCCAGCACCACGGACAGGGAATACAATGAGCAGTTCTTC.

This clonotype came up a few times. V and J are TRBV7-3 and TRBJ1-1; D is perhaps TRBD1 (5 bases). CDR1 and CDR2 from the germline V gene are SGHTA and FQGTGA. CDR3 length equals 21 residues. V lost 0 bases and J 5 bases, leaving 31 bases between the germline ends. The DNA for the CDR3 is TGTGCCAGCAGCTTAACGACCCTCCGCGGCAGGGTGGACTCTGAAGGGACTGAAGCTTTCTTT. Protein product: CASSLTTLRGRVDSEGTEAFF.

This clonotype was counted a few times. The rearrangement links TRBV3-1 to TRBJ2-5, with D perhaps matching TRBD1 or TRBD2 (6 bases each). Trimming took off 4 bases at V and 4 bases at J, with 13 bases between the two ends. Germline-derived CDR1 and CDR2 are LGHDT and YNNKEL (reference sequence). The CDR3 is 14 amino acids. In nucleotides, the CDR3 is TGTGCCAGCAGCCCCCCGGGGGCTGGAGAGACCCAGTACTTC. It encodes CASSPPGAGETQYF.

The rearrangement joins TRBV7-9 to TRBJ1-5, with D perhaps TRBD1 (5 bases). Trimming cost V 0 bases and J 4 bases, with 7 bases left between them. The germline gives CDR1 SEHNR, CDR2 FQNEAQ (reference sequence). There are 14 residues in the CDR3. The CDR3 is CASSLASGNQPQHF. The CDR3 bases are TGTGCCAGCAGCTTAGCCTCAGGGAATCAGCCCCAGCATTTT. Combining the CDR3 with reference TRBV7-9 and TRBJ1-5 gives the whole variable domain DTGVSQNPRHKITKRGQNVTFRCDPISEHNRLYWYRQTLGQGPEFLTYFQNEAQLEKSRLLSDRFSAERPKGSFSTLEIQRTEQGDSAMYLCASSLASGNQPQHFGDGTRLSIL.

There are a few counts of this clonotype. This chain joins TRBV4-3 and TRBJ1-6; 10 nucleotides align to TRBD1. Trimming at V came to 3 bases and at J to 1 base, leaving 3 bases not matched to a gene. The CDR3 contains 17 residues. The germline gives CDR1 LGHNA, CDR2 YSLEER. The CDR3 loop is CASSHSGQGSYNSPLHF. The CDR3 DNA reads as TGCGCCAGCAGCCACTCGGGACAGGGGTCCTATAATTCACCCCTCCACTTT.

This clonotype was seen many times. CDR3 DNA: TGTGCCAGCACCCCACGGCAGGGGGACAACACAGATACGCAGTATTTT. Translation gives CASTPRQGDNTDTQYF. V usage is TRBV27 and J usage is TRBJ2-3, with TRBD1 identical over 7 bases. This CDR3 is built from 16 residues. The junction had 12 bases not matched to a gene; V was cut back by 7 bases and J by 2 bases. Germline CDR1 is MNHEY and CDR2 is SMNVEV (reference sequence).

This clonotype was counted a few times. This sequence joins TRBV7-9 and TRBJ1-6; no reliable D call. Trimming shortened V by 1 base and J by 10 bases, and 5 bases separated the two germline ends. Germline CDR1 is SEHNR and CDR2 is FQNEAQ (reference sequence). The CDR3 spans 12 residues. This chain's CDR3 is CASSLEPSPLHF. In DNA, the CDR3 is TGTGCCAGCAGCTTAGAACCATCACCCCTCCACTTT.

V gene TRBV5-1 combines with J gene TRBJ2-1; D may match TRBD1 or TRBD2 (5 bases each). CDR3 size: 15 residues. Per germline, CDR1 SGHRS and CDR2 YFSETQ. Deletions cut 6 bases from V and 3 bases from J, with 16 bases between. CDR3 amino acids: CASMIKTDYYNEQFF. The CDR3 bases are TGCGCCAGCATGATAAAGACAGACTACTACAATGAGCAGTTCTTC.

As to this clonotype: The junction departs from the called germline gene at one end, perhaps through a read error. The chain recombines TRBV3-1 with TRBJ1-2; D is uncertain. This CDR3 region has 15 residues. Germline V gene sequence: CDR1 LGHDT, CDR2 YNNKEL (reference sequence). The CDR3 nucleotides are TGTGCCAGCAGCCTACAACGGGTGACTAACGATGGCTACACCTTC. Protein sequence: CASSLQRVTNDGYTF.

The V call is TRBV18, the J call TRBJ2-5, with D possibly matching TRBD1 (5 bases). The V end lost 5 bases, the J end lost 2 bases, and 15 bases lay between the germline ends. The CDR3 has 15 amino acids. The V gene's germline CDR1 is KGHSH and CDR2 LQKENI. Written as DNA, the CDR3 is TGTGCCAGCTCAGATCGCGACAGACTTCAAGAGACCCAGTACTTC. This gives the protein CASSDRDRLQETQYF. Full variable domain (missing parts from reference TRBV18 and TRBJ2-5): NAGVMQNPRHLVRRRGQEARLRCSPMKGHSHVYWYRQLPEEGLKFMVYLQKENIIDESGMPKERFSAEFPKEGPSILRIQQVVRGDSAAYFCASSDRDRLQETQYFGPGTRLLVL.

This clonotype was counted many times. J is TRBJ1-4 and V is TRBV7-9; D is undetermined. This CDR3 region has 15 residues. V lost 0 bases and J 8 bases, leaving 13 bases between the germline ends. Germline CDR1 and CDR2: SEHNR and FQNEAQ (reference sequence). CDR3 in DNA: TGTGCCAGCAGCTTAGCCCGACCAAGCCCGGAAAAACTGTTTTTT. Translation: CASSLARPSPEKLFF.

Only a few counts were recorded for this clonotype. The chain is built from TRBV5-1 and TRBJ2-1; D is ambiguous. The length of the CDR3 is 15 residues. V lost 0 bases and J 5 bases, leaving 12 bases between the germline ends. Germline lookup yields CDR1 SGHRS and CDR2 YFSETQ. This chain's CDR3 is CASSLGATINNEQFF. The CDR3 nucleotides are TGCGCCAGCAGCTTGGGGGCAACCATTAACAATGAGCAGTTCTTC. Filled out from reference TRBV5-1 and TRBJ2-1, the complete variable domain reads KAGVTQTPRYLIKTRGQQVTLSCSPISGHRSVSWYQQTPGQGLQFLFEYFSETQRNKGNFPGRFSGRQFSNSRSEMNVSTLELGDSALYLCASSLGATINNEQFFGPGTRLTVL.

This clonotype was counted only a few times. The chain joins TRBV4-1 to TRBJ2-5; 10 bases are a match to TRBD1. The germline V gene encodes CDR1 MGHRA and CDR2 YSYEKL. CDR3 length equals 14 residues. The V segment lost 5 bases and the J segment 5 bases; nucleotides outside the gene matches: 5. The CDR3 DNA is TGCGCCAGCAGCTGGACAGGGGGGACCGAGACCCAGTACTTC. It translates to CASSWTGGTETQYF.

In this sample, this clonotype turned up a few times. The chain is built from TRBV7-9 and TRBJ2-2; no clear D. Germline lookup yields CDR1 SEHNR and CDR2 FQNEAQ (reference sequence). The V and J ends lost 2 bases and 5 bases respectively, with 6 bases between them. This CDR3 has 13 residues. The chain's CDR3 is CASSLIETGELFF. Here the CDR3 DNA reads TGTGCCAGCAGCTTAATCGAGACCGGGGAGCTGTTTTTT.

In its sample, this clonotype was seen once. V is TRBV2 and J is TRBJ1-2; possible D gene TRBD1, 5 bases. There are 18 residues in the CDR3. Germline V CDR1 and CDR2: SNHLY, FYNNEI. V lost 11 bases, J lost 4 bases, and 32 bases lay in between. The CDR3 here is CAFCLETGTLRAGYGYTF. In nucleotides, the CDR3 is TGTGCCTTCTGCTTGGAGACCGGGACGCTCCGGGCCGGCTATGGCTACACCTTC.

This clonotype has just one count. This chain joins TRBV7-9 and TRBJ2-2; 7 bases are a match to TRBD1. Losses at the gene ends were 8 bases for V and 4 bases for J; bases not matched to a gene: 10. The CDR3 sequence is 15 residues long. Germline-derived CDR1 and CDR2 are SEHNR and FQNEAQ (reference sequence). CDR3 protein: CASPQGEGTTGELFF. CDR3 nucleotides: TGTGCCAGCCCTCAGGGGGAAGGAACCACCGGGGAGCTGTTTTTT.

This clonotype appeared many times. The chain uses TRBV5-1 and TRBJ2-5; no clear D. Germline CDR1 reads SGHRS; CDR2 reads YFSETQ. The V and J ends lost 6 bases and 5 bases respectively, with 11 bases between them. This CDR3 region has 12 residues. The CDR3 is CASTESWETQYF. The CDR3 coding sequence is TGCGCCAGCACGGAATCGTGGGAGACCCAGTACTTC.

This clonotype was seen a few times. The chain joins TRBV25-1 to TRBJ2-7; no reliable D call. V shed 1 base and J shed 0 bases, with 4 bases lying between them. Germline CDR1 and CDR2: MGHDK and SYGVNS. The CDR3 is made up of 13 amino acids. As DNA, the CDR3 is TGTGCCAGCAGTGAATCGGGCTCCTACGAGCAGTACTTC. This gives the protein CASSESGSYEQYF.

This clonotype occurred many times. The gene calls are TRBV6-5 and TRBJ2-5; D ambiguous. The germline gives CDR1 MNHEY, CDR2 SVGAGI. CDR3 size: 11 residues. V was trimmed by 7 bases and J by 5 bases, leaving 8 bases between them. CDR3 sequence reads: CASTNGETQYF. In nucleotides, the CDR3 is TGTGCCAGCACTAACGGGGAGACCCAGTACTTC.

V gene TRBV4-3 combines with J gene TRBJ1-2; D unclear. CDR3 size: 15 residues. Per germline, CDR1 LGHNA and CDR2 YSLEER. V lost 4 bases and J 4 bases, leaving 16 bases between the germline ends. CDR3 protein: CASSRDGGVIYGYTF. The CDR3 bases are TGCGCCAGCAGCCGCGATGGTGGGGTAATCTATGGCTACACCTTC.

This clonotype occurred a few times. The V and J genes are TRBV28 and TRBJ2-7; possibly TRBD1 for D (5 bases). V lost 5 bases to trimming and J lost 3 bases, with 14 bases between them. Looked up from germline, CDR1 is MDHEN and CDR2 is SYDVKM. The CDR3 is 14 amino acids. CDR3 in DNA: TGTGCCAGCAGTACCTCCGGACAACGCTACGAGCAGTACGTC. Protein: CASSTSGQRYEQYV.

The sample holds a few counts of this clonotype. The V and J genes are TRBV5-4 and TRBJ2-7; 9 bases map to TRBD1. Germline values: CDR1 SGHNT, CDR2 YYREEE (reference sequence). The trim removed 9 bases at V and 5 bases at J, leaving 6 bases unmatched. The CDR3 is made up of 12 amino acids. DNA for the CDR3: TGTGCCATAGGGACAGGGATACACGAGCAGTACTTC. It is translated as CAIGTGIHEQYF.

The table lists this clonotype with a few counts. The genes are TRBV6-4 and TRBJ2-3, with D possibly TRBD2 on 5 matching bases. V lost 4 bases, J lost 2 bases, and 10 bases lay in between. The germline V gene has CDR1 MRHNA and CDR2 SNTAGT. The CDR3 runs to 14 residues. CDR3 sequence: CASSAELVTDTQYF. Here the CDR3 DNA reads TGTGCCAGCAGTGCGGAACTAGTCACAGATACGCAGTATTTT.

The chain joins TRBV6-1 to TRBJ2-1; TRBD1 matches at 8 bases. V lost 6 bases, J lost 2 bases, and 6 bases stayed unmatched. From germline, CDR1 is MNHNS and CDR2 SASEGT. The CDR3 loop spans 15 amino acids. The CDR3, as DNA: TGTGCCAGCAGGCTAACAGGGGGAACCTACAATGAGCAGTTCTTC. Amino acid sequence: CASRLTGGTYNEQFF.

V usage is TRBV7-2 and J usage is TRBJ1-6; unclear D gene. CDR1 SGHTA and CDR2 FQGNSA come from the germline V gene. The CDR3 contains 13 residues. Trimming shortened V by 2 bases and J by 10 bases, and 9 bases separated the two germline ends. The CDR3 DNA sequence: TGTGCCAGCAGCTTAAGGAGCCGCTCACCCCTCCACTTT. It yields the protein CASSLRSRSPLHF.

This clonotype was found a few times. The rearrangement uses TRBV29-1 and TRBJ2-5, with D uncertain. Trimming stripped 1 base from V and 5 bases from J, with 8 bases between. The V gene's germline CDR1 is SQVTM and CDR2 ANQGSEA. This CDR3 comprises 12 residues. The CDR3 DNA sequence: TGCAGCGTTGAAGTCCTCCGGGAGACCCAGTACTTC. Protein sequence: CSVEVLRETQYF. The entire variable domain, with the rest obtained from reference TRBV29-1 and TRBJ2-5, is as follows: SAVISQKPSRDICQRGTSLTIQCQVDSQVTMMFWYRQQPGQSLTLIATANQGSEATYESGFVIDKFPISRPNLTFSTLTVSNMSPEDSSIYLCSVEVLRETQYFGPGTRLLVL.

The V and J genes are TRBV10-3 and TRBJ2-1; D may be TRBD1 (5 bases). V was trimmed by 0 bases and J by 6 bases, leaving 15 bases between them. The CDR3 spans 16 residues. Germline V gene lookup returns CDR1 ENHRY and CDR2 SYGVKD. CDR3 DNA: TGTGCCATCAGTGAGTCGGGGTCAGGGATCCCCAATGAGCAGTTCTTC. Its translation is CAISESGSGIPNEQFF.

This clonotype came up a few times. The rearrangement joins TRBV12-3 or TRBV12-4 to TRBJ2-3; D is unclear. There are 12 residues in the CDR3. V was trimmed by 6 bases and J by 4 bases, leaving 8 bases between them. CDR3 nucleotides: TGTGCCAGCAGGTGGGGTCCAGATACGCAGTATTTT. Translated: CASRWGPDTQYF.

In this sample, this clonotype turned up a few times. The chain combines TRBV5-1 with TRBJ1-2; D call uncertain. The CDR3 covers 15 residues. Germline CDR1 SGHRS, CDR2 YFSETQ. V lost 2 bases to trimming and J lost 4 bases, with 15 bases between them. This CDR3 is CASSFNRGLGYGYTF. The CDR3 DNA is TGCGCCAGCAGCTTTAATCGGGGATTGGGCTATGGCTACACCTTC.

This rearrangement joins TRBV20-1 to TRBJ1-4; D unclear. The germline V gene encodes CDR1 DFQATT and CDR2 SNEGSKA (reference sequence). Trimming pared 2 bases from V and 8 bases from J, leaving 9 bases between. This CDR3 comprises 12 residues. The CDR3 sequence is CSARWTGEKLFF. CDR3 sequence (DNA): TGCAGTGCTAGATGGACTGGCGAAAAACTGTTTTTT.